This T cell receptor (beta chain) derives from a study of blood T cell repertoires in COVID-19. Whole-study context: Whether acute or convalescent, the COVID-19 samples came from the United States, Italy and Spain.

The sample holds a few counts of this clone. Authors' data handling: Nucleated cell number was recorded as an estimate derived from reference gene primer amplification. The method was immunoSEQ multiplex PCR; TCRdb's version includes in-frame clones alone and lacks a portion of them. The D gene and trimming were derived from the DNA, and the V and J assignments and clone size from that table. The sample carries around 180,000 clones, approximately 86% recorded once. V shed 0 bases and J 10 bases; nucleotides not matched to a gene: 1. This CDR3 is built from 15 residues. Germline CDR1 and CDR2: LNHNV and YYDKDF (reference sequence).

The sequence was collected from a woman aged 25 to 45 with active or convalescent COVID-19. Sequenced: peripheral blood. The chain is built from TRBV15 and TRBJ1-6; the match to TRBD1 covers 12 bases. The CDR3 sequence is CATSRDGTGGSPLHF. The CDR3 coding sequence is TGTGCCACCAGCAGAGACGGGACAGGGGGCTCACCCCTCCACTTT.